This paragraph covers one T cell receptor (beta chain) sequence. Its target is not known. Unstimulated Tregs (CD4+CD25+CD127-) and CD4+CD25- non-Tregs were sorted from PBMCs. The sample originates from a study of Tregs in tolerant kidney transplant recipients. Study-wide results and limits: Antigen-driven expansion was suggested because donor-specific Tregs expanded more than all Tregs in tolerant patients. Tregs expanded with activated donor B cells seemed most donor-specific.

The assay was immunoSEQ multiplex PCR, and TCRdb's table has in-frame clones only and misses some. There are around 75,000 clones in the sample; roughly nine tenths occur only once, and around 0.4% lies in the top ten. Sequences were derived from CD4+ T cells from blood, sampled before the transplant. This receptor was identified in a human donor who received a combined kidney and bone marrow transplant.

The CDR3 region has the DNA TGTGCCAGCAGCCTCTGGGCTAGCCATGCTGGGGAGCTGTTTTTT. This codes for CASSLWASHAGELFF. V gene TRBV27 combines with J gene TRBJ2-2; possible D gene TRBD2, 5 bases. V was cut by 6 bases and J by 8 bases, with 19 bases left in between. This CDR3 has 15 residues. The germline V gene encodes CDR1 MNHEY and CDR2 SMNVEV (reference sequence).